This TCR beta chain is drawn from a study of blood T cell repertoires in COVID-19. Study overall: Donors in the United States, Italy and Spain gave samples during acute or convalescent COVID-19.

Cohort assignment relied on participant-reported clinical history. Produced via immunoSEQ multiplex PCR; TCRdb's table is partial and in-frame only. The repertoire holds 350,000 or so clones, with over 75% as singletons. The source is a woman younger than 45 who had recovered from COVID-19. The sample consisted of PBMCs or T cells enriched from blood (not recorded which).

The CDR3 nucleotides are TGTGCCAGCAGCTTTGCGCGGGAGAGGTCGAACACCATATATTTT. It codes for CASSFARERSNTIYF. This chain connects TRBV7-8 to TRBJ1-3; D is undetermined. Trimming cost V 3 bases and J 7 bases, with 16 bases left between them. The CDR3 length is 15 residues. Germline V gives CDR1 SGHVS, CDR2 FQNEAQ.